The next 8 T cell receptor beta chains were all read from a single sample in a study of regulatory T cells in long-lasting Graves disease. As to time point: newly diagnosed GD, antithyroid drugs for less than 3 months. Generation of the TCR library employed RNA extracted from PBMCs. Investigators prepared the TCR beta libraries by applying iRepertoire HTBI primers and Arm-PCR of CDR3 regions. TCRdb independently ran MiXCR on the multiplex PCR reads; one entry per CDR3 protein. Among approximately 560,000 distinct CDR3 sequences listed, roughly 16% were seen once. These data were likewise used in another study, on T cells in Graves' hyperthyroidism and ophthalmopathy.

Sample: peripheral blood mononuclear cells (PBMCs), taken at new diagnosis, from a patient treated with antithyroid drugs. These receptors were collected from a man aged 18 to 29 with Graves disease.

The V gene is TRBV4-2, the J gene TRBJ2-7; D call uncertain. Germline CDR1 and CDR2: LGHNA and YNFKEQ. This CDR3 comprises 12 residues. Trimming cost V 0 bases and J 5 bases, with 5 bases left between them. CDR3 in DNA: TGTGCCAGCAGCCAAGATAACGACGAGCAGTACTTC. Its translation: CASSQDNDEQYF.

This clonotype has ten or more counts. The chain is built from TRBV5-1 and TRBJ2-5; no clear D. The CDR3 has 13 residues. V lost 1 base and J lost 2, with 6 bases in between. Germline V gives CDR1 SGHRS, CDR2 YFSETQ. CDR3 protein: CASSLQDQETQYF. As DNA, the CDR3 is TGCGCCAGCAGCTTGCAGGATCAAGAGACCCAGTACTTC.

This clonotype was seen ten or more times. This rearrangement joins TRBV18 to TRBJ2-1; TRBD1 matches 10 bases. V shed 2 bases and J 7 bases; nucleotides not matched to a gene: 5. The CDR3 length is 15 residues. Germline-derived CDR1 and CDR2 are KGHSH and LQKENI. This chain's CDR3 is CASSPGTGEGNEQFF. CDR3 nucleotides: TGTGCCAGCTCACCAGGGACAGGGGAGGGAAATGAGCAGTTCTTC.

This clonotype came up many times. The chain is built from TRBV28 and TRBJ2-1; TRBD2 matches at 10 bases. The CDR3 is 15 residues long. The V gene's germline CDR1 is MDHEN and CDR2 SYDVKM. The V segment lost 1 base and the J segment 6 bases; nucleotides outside the gene matches: 3. DNA of the CDR3: TGTGCCAGCAGTTTATCCGCTAGCGGGAGCAATGAGCAGTTCTTC. Translation: CASSLSASGSNEQFF.

This clonotype has a count of ten or more. The genes are TRBV7-9 and TRBJ1-1; unclear D gene. CDR1 and CDR2 from the germline V gene are SEHNR and FQNEAQ (reference sequence). V was pared by 5 bases and J by 1 base, with 8 bases between. This CDR3 region has 13 residues. The DNA for the CDR3 is TGTGCCAGCAGCCCTTTAGGGAACACTGAAGCTTTCTTT. This gives the protein CASSPLGNTEAFF.

A few counts support this clonotype. One end of the junction does not line up with germline, which may come from a read error. The chain has TRBV7-8 and TRBJ2-3; the D is unclear. This CDR3 is built from 15 residues. Germline V CDR1 and CDR2: SGHVS, FQNEAQ. The CDR3 sequence: CASSLGLGQRSGKIF. Here the CDR3 DNA reads TGTGCCAGCAGCTTAGGTTTAGGGCAGAGGTCAGGTAAAATATTT.

This clonotype was counted only a few times. The genes are TRBV19 and TRBJ2-4, with D uncertain. Per germline, CDR1 LNHDA and CDR2 SQIVND (reference sequence). Trimming removed 5 bases at V and 1 base at J, with 6 bases between. The CDR3 is 13 residues long. For the CDR3, the DNA is TGTGCCAGTAGTGGAGTCGCCAAAAACATTCAGTACTTC. This translates into CASSGVAKNIQYF. Using reference TRBV19 and TRBJ2-4 for the parts outside the CDR3, the full variable domain is DGGITQSPKYLFRKEGQNVTLSCEQNLNHDAMYWYRQDPGQGLRLIYYSQIVNDFQKGDIAEGYSVSREKKESFPLTVTSAQKNPTAFYLCASSGVAKNIQYFGAGTRLSVL.

J is TRBJ2-2 and V is TRBV15; 7 nucleotides align to TRBD1. With V trimmed by 3 bases and J by 0 bases, 7 bases remained unmatched. Germline V gene lookup returns CDR1 LNHNV and CDR2 YYDKDF (reference sequence). CDR3 length: 17 residues. CDR3 sequence: CATSSAPDRANTGELFF. CDR3 bases: TGTGCCACCAGCAGTGCCCCCGACAGGGCGAACACCGGGGAGCTGTTTTTT.